Here is one T cell receptor (beta chain) with its context. This clone was seen only once. It has no known antigen specificity. Base quality data are lacking; no much larger clone is found one base away. CDR1 SGDLS and CDR2 YYNGEE are derived from the germline V gene. The CDR3 spans 15 residues, from the cysteine through the phenylalanine. CDR3 DNA is the only sequence kept; it has 45 bases, read in frame from the first base. V loses 4 bases of germline sequence and J loses 1 base, and the interval between the two ends is 14 bases. Genomic DNA was extracted with the Qiagen DNeasy kit from unsorted PBMCs and from negatively selected CD4+ and CD8+ fractions. TCR beta CDR3 regions were subjected to amplification by immunoSEQ multiplex PCR with primers that anneal to V and J segments. A synthetic immune receptor repertoire was used to minimize amplification bias, and remaining bias was computationally removed after sequencing. Concerning the study's data processing: Custom Python scripts were used to quantify repertoire diversity as the Shannon entropy index. The unsorted, CD4+ and CD8+ repertoires were each analyzed separately, with the exception of combined analyses, where CD4+ and CD8+ sequences were merged in silico. A clone counted as expanded when the clone's frequency after treatment rose at least 2-fold relative to C1D1, and clones undetected at baseline were given a pseudocount of 0.5. Singleton clones were defined as clones with 0 or 1 copy at C1D1, and non-singleton clones were defined as clones with 2 or more copies. Clones expanded in unsorted samples were annotated as CD4+, CD8+ or unknown by matching protein sequences in sorted samples from the same patient. Wilcoxon tests were applied to paired samples to test diversity changes from C1D1 to C4D1. TCRdb mirrors the immuneACCESS table, restricted to in-frame sequences. Some clones are absent from its copies; in checked studies, under half trace to an unresolved V gene, and the reason for the others is unknown. V, J and clone size are taken as reported in that table, and D and trimming were inferred from the DNA itself. This sample holds fewer than 80,000 clones; 70% to 80% were observed only once. Jointly, the top ten make up 7.5% to 10% of the sample.

The data originate from a study of PD-1 blockade in classical Hodgkin lymphoma (dated by TCRdb to about 2020). About the study as a whole: Nivolumab dosing was 3 mg/kg intravenously every 2 weeks, continuing until either disease progression or unacceptable toxicity. The study used CyTOF and TCR beta sequencing to define a peripheral blood immune signature of response to PD-1 blockade in classical Hodgkin lymphoma. The full study reports these points: Patients starting nivolumab less than 1 year after ASCT had lower diversity and were excluded from later analyses to avoid confounding by immune reconstitution. Baseline TCR diversity was reported to be lower in newly diagnosed patients than in healthy donors, and even lower in relapsed/refractory patients. CD4+ but not CD8+ TCR diversity rose significantly by C4D1 (p=0.0027 vs p=0.16), most apparent in complete responders (p=0.02). The study was limited to a single clinical trial cohort, and causes of repertoire differences, possibly disease activity or prior therapy, remained undefined. Trial patients with a complete response had baseline diversity similar to that of newly diagnosed patients, while partial responders and progressors had significantly lower diversity.

This sample's time point label indicates: cycle 2 day 1 (C2D1) of nivolumab. Relapse after autologous stem cell transplantation had occurred in all trial patients, and cohorts A, B and C were distinguished by prior brentuximab vedotin exposure. The trial cohort comprised fewer than 65 patients with relapsed/refractory classical Hodgkin lymphoma whose best overall responses were complete response, partial response or progressive disease. In the multi-cohort phase II CheckMate 205 trial, trial patients received single-agent nivolumab. An independent review committee assessed best overall response by applying the 2007 International Working Group response criteria. Trial PBMCs were obtained immediately prior to nivolumab initiation (C1D1) and on therapy at cycle 2 day 1 and cycle 4 day 1. After peripheral blood was drawn into 8 mL Vacutainer Cell Preparation Tubes, PBMCs were isolated by centrifugation and then cryopreserved.

The rearranged segments are TRBV9 and TRBJ2-5; TRBD2 could be the D gene, as 6 bases match. The receptor's source is a human donor with classical Hodgkin lymphoma. The source was peripheral blood mononuclear cells (PBMCs), collected before the second cycle of nivolumab. The bases read TGTGCCAGCAGCCGGGGAGGCAGGATCCAAGAGACCCAGTACTTC. This encodes CASSRGGRIQETQYF.